This entry lists 30 T cell receptor beta chains sequenced from one sample in a study of T cells in Graves' hyperthyroidism and ophthalmopathy. The source material, RNA transcripts, was used to amplify TCR beta CDR3 regions. An initial round of RT-PCR targeting the TCR CDR3 relied on the HTBI primer set. TCRdb processed the multiplex PCR reads anew with MiXCR; each CDR3 protein has one entry. The table has 45,000 to 75,000 distinct CDR3 sequences, roughly 52% seen once. Sequencing was performed on blood. These TCRs come from a woman aged 25 to 45 with Graves' ophthalmopathy.

Points on this clonotype: Being one base from a much bigger clone, this may be a read error. For the CDR3, the DNA is TGTGCCTGGGGACGATCCACTGAAGCTGTCTTT. Translating gives CAWGRSTEAVF. This chain uses TRBV30 with TRBJ1-1; D not resolved. Germline values: CDR1 GTSNPN, CDR2 SVGIG (reference sequence). CDR3 length equals 11 residues.

This clonotype occurred many times. The CDR3 sequence: CASSRDWNTGELFF. CDR3 in DNA: TGTGCCAGCAGCCGGGACTGGAACACCGGGGAGCTGTTTTTT. The J gene is TRBJ2-2, the V gene TRBV6-2 or TRBV6-3, with D possibly TRBD2 on 6 matching bases. V lost 6 bases, J lost 1 base, and 9 bases lay in between. Germline CDR1 reads MNHEY; CDR2 reads SVGEGT. This CDR3 has 14 amino acids.

This clonotype was detected many times. The rearrangement links TRBV13 to TRBJ1-2; D may be TRBD1 (5 bases). V was shortened by 6 bases and J by 0 bases, with 17 bases between the two germline ends. The CDR3 has 16 amino acids. Germline CDR1 PRHDT, CDR2 FYEKMQ (reference sequence). Here the CDR3 DNA reads TGTGCCAGCAGGGGTCGGGGCGTCCCTACTAACTATGGCTACACCTTC. Translation: CASRGRGVPTNYGYTF.

The CDR3 is CASRLGQGDTQYF. The CDR3 DNA sequence: TGCGCCAGCAGACTAGGACAGGGCGATACGCAGTATTTT. The rearrangement links TRBV5-1 to TRBJ2-3; the match to TRBD1 covers 8 bases. The CDR3 is made up of 13 amino acids. CDR1 is SGHRS, CDR2 YFSETQ, per germline. Unmatched junction bases numbered 5, after V lost 5 bases and J lost 6 bases.

Many counts were recorded for this clonotype. The genes are TRBV5-8 and TRBJ1-2; the match to TRBD1 covers 12 bases. Germline V CDR1 and CDR2: SGHTS, YDEGEE. The ends lost 2 bases at V and 3 bases at J; junction bases unmatched: 5. This CDR3 has 16 amino acids. DNA of the CDR3: TGTGCCAGCAGCTTCCGGGGACAGGGGGCGTACTATGGCTACACCTTC. It translates to CASSFRGQGAYYGYTF.

This clonotype was found many times. V and J are TRBV19 and TRBJ1-1, with D perhaps TRBD1 (5 bases). Trimming shortened V by 1 base and J by 11 bases, and 14 bases separated the two germline ends. The germline V gene encodes CDR1 LNHDA and CDR2 SQIVND (reference sequence). The length of the CDR3 is 13 residues. CDR3 DNA: TGTGCCAGTAGTATAGGAAGCGACAGTCCGGCTTTCTTT. This sequence encodes CASSIGSDSPAFF.

At least ten counts were recorded for this clonotype. The genes are TRBV5-6 and TRBJ1-2; D is undetermined. Germline V gene lookup returns CDR1 SGHDT and CDR2 YYEEEE. With 4 bases removed from V and 8 bases from J, the gap between germline ends came to 18 bases. The CDR3 has 14 residues. CDR3 in DNA: TGTGCCAGCAGCACGACCCAGGTCGGGCAGGGCTACACCTTC. It is translated as CASSTTQVGQGYTF.

This clonotype was counted many times. The chain carries TRBV20-1 and TRBJ2-5; 11 bases are a match to TRBD2. V lost 3 bases, J lost 7 bases, and 7 bases stayed unmatched. There are 14 residues in the CDR3. Per the germline V gene, CDR1 is DFQATT and CDR2 is SNEGSKA (reference sequence). The CDR3 spells CSASATSGSGTQYF. CDR3 nucleotide sequence: TGCAGTGCTAGTGCCACTAGCGGGAGTGGGACCCAGTACTTC.

V usage is TRBV20-1 and J usage is TRBJ1-5; TRBD1 aligns across 10 bases. Germline CDR1 DFQATT, CDR2 SNEGSKA (reference sequence). The CDR3 has 15 amino acids. The chain's CDR3 is CRATGTGVCNQPQHF. For the CDR3, the DNA is TGCAGGGCCACCGGGACAGGGGTGTGCAATCAGCCCCAGCATTTT.

This chain connects TRBV7-2 to TRBJ2-3; either TRBD1 or TRBD2 may fit D (6 bases each). This CDR3 has 16 residues. The V gene lost 1 base and the J gene lost 3 bases, with 14 bases spanning the gap. The germline V gene has CDR1 SGHTA and CDR2 FQGNSA. The CDR3 bases are TGTGCCAGCAGCTTAGGGTTGGGGGCGGGAACAGATACGCAGTATTTT. Amino acid sequence: CASSLGLGAGTDTQYF.

This clonotype appeared many times. Here the CDR3 reads CASSLVRDTQYF. In DNA form, the CDR3 reads TGTGCCAGCAGCTTAGTACGGGATACGCAGTATTTT. J is TRBJ2-3 and V is TRBV7-9; D not certain. V was pared by 1 base and J by 6 bases, with 5 bases between. CDR3 length equals 12 residues. Per germline, CDR1 SEHNR and CDR2 FQNEAQ (reference sequence).

The chain uses TRBV20-1 and TRBJ2-5, with 8 positions matching TRBD2. Germline CDR1 is DFQATT and CDR2 is SNEGSKA (reference sequence). The J segment lost 3 bases and the V segment lost 2 bases, leaving 5 bases of the junction unmatched. The CDR3 is 14 residues long. CDR3 nucleotide sequence: TGCAGTGCTAGATACAGCGGGGGTAAAGAGACCCAGTACTTC. This codes for CSARYSGGKETQYF.

The chain carries TRBV20-1 and TRBJ2-3; 10 nucleotides agree with TRBD1. Germline V gene data show CDR1 as DFQATT and CDR2 as SNEGSKA (reference sequence). With V trimmed by 6 bases and J by 6 bases, 12 bases remained unmatched. The length of the CDR3 is 15 residues. DNA for the CDR3: TGCAGTGCACCAAACCCCGGGACAGGGGCGGATACGCAGTATTTT. It is translated as CSAPNPGTGADTQYF.

V gene TRBV20-1 combines with J gene TRBJ2-4, with 13 bases fitting TRBD2. CDR3 length: 16 amino acids. Losses at the gene ends were 3 bases for V and 8 bases for J; bases not matched to a gene: 10. CDR1 and CDR2 from the germline V gene are DFQATT and SNEGSKA (reference sequence). CDR3 sequence reads: CSARALAGGPDDIQYF. The CDR3 DNA reads TGCAGTGCTAGGGCACTAGCGGGAGGGCCGGATGACATTCAGTACTTC.

V is TRBV7-9 and J is TRBJ2-1; 9 positions agree with TRBD1. Per the germline V gene, CDR1 is SEHNR and CDR2 is FQNEAQ (reference sequence). The CDR3 length is 15 residues. V lost 4 bases, J lost 7 bases, and 8 bases stayed unmatched. CDR3 coding DNA: TGTGCCAGCAGCTCAAGCGACAGGGGGACAAATGAGCAGTTCTTC. Protein product: CASSSSDRGTNEQFF.

In DNA, the CDR3 is TGTGCCAGCAGCCAGACCTTAGCGGGAAACGGCGGGGAGCTGTTTTTT. It yields the protein CASSQTLAGNGGELFF. The V gene is TRBV3-1, the J gene TRBJ2-2, with 8 bases that match TRBD2. This CDR3 is 16 amino acids long. V shed 3 bases and J 7 bases; nucleotides not matched to a gene: 10. Germline assignment: CDR1 LGHDT and CDR2 YNNKEL (reference sequence).

This clonotype appeared many times. This chain links TRBV9 with TRBJ2-1, with 7 bases fitting TRBD2. The CDR3 covers 18 residues. Germline-derived CDR1 and CDR2 are SGDLS and YYNGEE. V lost 0 bases to trimming and J lost 2 bases; unmatched junction nucleotides: 11. CDR3 sequence: CASSVATWAGETYNEQFF. CDR3 DNA: TGTGCCAGCAGCGTAGCTACTTGGGCGGGAGAGACCTACAATGAGCAGTTCTTC.

This clonotype came up once. The chain joins TRBV2 to TRBJ1-1; 12 nucleotides match TRBD1. Germline-derived CDR1 and CDR2 are SNHLY and FYNNEI. The CDR3 loop spans 14 amino acids. Trimming removed 4 bases from V and 3 bases from J; junction bases left unmatched: 0. The CDR3 nucleotides are TGTGCCAGCAGTGGGGACAGGGGGCACACTGAAGCTTTCTTT. Its translation is CASSGDRGHTEAFF.

This clonotype was seen at least ten times. The chain links TRBV3-1 to TRBJ2-7; tentative D call: TRBD1 (5 bases). Germline V gives CDR1 LGHDT, CDR2 YNNKEL (reference sequence). This CDR3 contains 14 residues. With 1 base removed from V and 1 base from J, the gap between germline ends came to 8 bases. CDR3 in amino acids: CASSQGAGSYEQYF. CDR3 in DNA: TGTGCCAGCAGCCAAGGGGCAGGGTCCTACGAGCAGTACTTC.

At least ten counts were recorded for this clonotype. The chain has TRBV12-3 or TRBV12-4 and TRBJ1-5; D unclear. This CDR3 spans 14 amino acids. Trimming took off 8 bases at V and 1 base at J, with 12 bases between the two ends. This chain's CDR3 is CASGGGVSNQPQHF. For the CDR3, the DNA is TGTGCCAGCGGAGGTGGAGTCAGCAATCAGCCCCAGCATTTT.

As regards this clonotype: This may be a read error, as it is one base from a much larger clone. The chain has TRBV6-1 and TRBJ2-1; no firm D call. The V gene lost 4 bases and the J gene lost 12 bases, with 13 bases spanning the gap. The germline V gene encodes CDR1 MNHNS and CDR2 SASEGT. This CDR3 contains 12 residues. CDR3 residues: CASSGLTRGQFF. CDR3 sequence (DNA): TGTGCCAGCAGTGGATTGACCCGCGGGCAGTTCTTC.

This clonotype ranks as medium-sized. The chain combines TRBV29-1 with TRBJ1-2, with TRBD1 matching 10 bases. This CDR3 comprises 9 residues. V dropped 6 bases and J dropped 13; count of bases not matched to a gene: 2. Germline-derived CDR1 and CDR2 are SQVTM and ANQGSEA. This chain's CDR3 is CSVGDRGTF. CDR3 nucleotides: TGCAGCGTGGGGGACAGGGGCACCTTC. Filled out from reference TRBV29-1 and TRBJ1-2, the complete variable domain reads SAVISQKPSRDICQRGTSLTIQCQVDSQVTMMFWYRQQPGQSLTLIATANQGSEATYESGFVIDKFPISRPNLTFSTLTVSNMSPEDSSIYLCSVGDRGTFGSGTRLTVV.

The rearrangement links TRBV10-3 to TRBJ2-1; D is possibly TRBD2 (6 bases). Trimming cost V 5 bases and J 3 bases, with 14 bases left between them. The germline V gene encodes CDR1 ENHRY and CDR2 SYGVKD. This CDR3 has 15 amino acids. The CDR3 DNA reads TGTGCCATCAGTCCCTTAGCGGATGACTACAATGAGCAGTTCTTC. As protein: CAISPLADDYNEQFF.

CDR3 sequence reads: CASSQDRGWQYF. In DNA form, the CDR3 reads TGTGCCAGCAGCCAAGACAGGGGGTGGCAGTACTTC. The chain uses TRBV11-2 and TRBJ2-7, with 9 bases aligning to TRBD1. V was clipped by 5 bases and J by 9 bases; unmatched bases: 5. This CDR3 spans 12 amino acids. Germline loops: CDR1 SGHAT, CDR2 FQNNGV.

This clonotype appeared many times. The V gene is TRBV6-6, the J gene TRBJ2-7; 8 positions agree with TRBD1. CDR3 size: 15 residues. The junction had 6 bases not matched to a gene; V was cut back by 5 bases and J by 0 bases. The germline CDR1 and CDR2 sequences are MNHNY and SVGAGI (reference sequence). The CDR3 loop is CASSSRDRISYEQYF. The CDR3 DNA is TGTGCCAGCAGTAGCCGGGACAGGATCTCCTACGAGCAGTACTTC.

Notes on this clonotype: The CDR3 does not close with the conserved phenylalanine or tryptophan, likely indicating a read error. The chain links TRBV30 to TRBJ2-3; D may be TRBD2 (7 bases). The CDR3 runs to 14 residues. The V gene lost 3 bases and the J gene lost 5 bases, with 15 bases spanning the gap. Germline loops: CDR1 GTSNPN, CDR2 SVGIG (reference sequence). The CDR3 spells CAWSPGVAGDTQYL. Here the CDR3 DNA reads TGTGCCTGGAGCCCAGGGGTAGCGGGAGATACGCAGTATTTG.

This clonotype was detected only a few times. The chain carries TRBV6-5 and TRBJ1-4; D is undetermined. The germline V and J ends were trimmed by 6 bases and 0 bases, with 14 bases remaining between them. The CDR3 extends over 16 amino acids. Germline V gives CDR1 MNHEY, CDR2 SVGAGI. This CDR3 is CASSPDGIATNEKLFF. The DNA for the CDR3 is TGTGCCAGCAGCCCGGACGGAATTGCAACTAATGAAAAACTGTTTTTT.

This clonotype was found many times. The chain is built from TRBV7-2 and TRBJ2-3; D is uncertain. CDR1 SGHTA and CDR2 FQGNSA come from the germline V gene. The ends were cut back, 1 base at V and 1 base at J, with 6 bases in the middle. The CDR3 is made up of 14 amino acids. The DNA of the CDR3 is TGTGCCAGCAGCTTAGGCAGCCGCACAGATACGCAGTATTTT. Translated: CASSLGSRTDTQYF.

This clonotype showed up many times. A much larger clone lies one base from this, so it may be a read error. The CDR3 DNA reads as TGTGCCAGCAGCCCAGAGGGGGACAGGGGAGTATACGGCTACACCTTC. Translated, it gives CASSPEGDRGVYGYTF. This chain links TRBV7-9 with TRBJ1-2; TRBD1 matches 10 bases. V shed 5 bases, J shed 8 bases, and the junction held 14 bases outside the gene matches. CDR1 and CDR2 (germline): SEHNR, FQNEAQ (reference sequence). The length of the CDR3 is 16 residues.

CDR3 amino acids: CASSLQTSPNYGYTF. The CDR3 DNA sequence: TGTGCCAGCAGCTTACAGACTAGTCCGAACTATGGCTACACCTTC. The V call is TRBV9, the J call TRBJ1-2, with D unresolved. CDR3 size: 15 residues. From germline, CDR1 is SGDLS and CDR2 YYNGEE. V was cut by 4 bases and J by 2 bases, with 15 bases left in between. The full variable domain, completed using reference TRBV9 and TRBJ1-2, is DSGVTQTPKHLITATGQRVTLRCSPRSGDLSVYWYQQSLDQGLQFLIQYYNGEERAKGNILERFSAQQFPDLHSELNLSSLELGDSALYFCASSLQTSPNYGYTFGSGTRLTVV.